The clone carrying this TCR beta chain appeared a single time. This sample was taken from a study of T cell clones after liver transplantation. Assay used: immunoSEQ multiplex PCR; TCRdb lists only in-frame clones, some missing. The sample includes about 33,000 clones, approximately 96% of them seen just once. CDR3 length: 17 residues. V trimming: 3 bases; J trimming: 1 base; junction bases outside the gene matches: 9. The V gene's germline CDR1 is SNHLY and CDR2 FYNNEI. The receptor's source is a human patient who received a liver transplant. Part of the T cell pool may stem from the graft donor. V usage is TRBV2 and J usage is TRBJ2-7; TRBD1 matches at 10 bases. The sequenced sample was CD8+ T cells from blood, obtained 12 months after liver transplant. The CDR3 reads CASSDRRDRGQSYEQYF. CDR3 DNA sequence: TGTGCCAGCAGTGATAGGAGGGACAGGGGACAGTCCTACGAGCAGTACTTC. The full variable domain, completed using reference TRBV2 and TRBJ2-7, is EPEVTQTPSHQVTQMGQEVILRCVPISNHLYFYWYRQILGQKVEFLVSFYNNEISEKSEIFDDQFSVERPDGSNFTLKIRSTKLEDSAMYFCASSDRRDRGQSYEQYFGPGTRLTVT.